The rows below give T cell receptor beta chains drawn from one sample of a study of cytomegalovirus exposure and HLA in healthy donors. The table came from immunoSEQ multiplex PCR; TCRdb's copy has only in-frame clones and leaves some out. The table shows some 120,000 clones, with around 90% occurring only once. Sequenced input: PBMCs. The receptors were sampled from a young woman in good health and CMV-seronegative. Each CDR3 is given with its conserved first and last residue. Each record gives: D gene, J gene, clone size, V gene, CDR3 protein, CDR3 DNA. The D gene is left open where the match is weak. Clone size is stated in some rows and not others, as once, few, many or a class when expanded.

.,TRBJ1-6,once,TRBV7-2,CASSLLSGEGGPLHF,TGTGCCAGCAGCTTATTGTCAGGGGAGGGTGGACCCCTCCACTTT
.,TRBJ1-1,.,TRBV10-1,CASSDRGTEAFF,TGCGCCAGCAGTGATCGGGGGACTGAAGCTTTCTTT
.,TRBJ2-7,few,TRBV2,CASSVAGREQYF,TGTGCCAGCAGTGTTGCAGGGCGGGAGCAGTACTTC
.,TRBJ2-7,.,TRBV19,CASRPGGWSYEQYF,TGTGCCAGTAGACCCGGGGGTTGGTCCTACGAGCAGTACTTC
.,TRBJ1-2,.,TRBV5-1,CASSLALASNYGYTF,TGCGCCAGCAGCTTGGCTCTGGCTTCTAACTATGGCTACACCTTC
.,TRBJ2-2,.,TRBV9,CASSVVQNTGELFF,TGTGCCAGCAGCGTAGTTCAGAACACCGGGGAGCTGTTTTTT
TRBD1,TRBJ1-5,.,TRBV30,CAWDRVNQPQHF,TGTGCTTGGGACAGGGTTAATCAGCCCCAGCATTTT
.,TRBJ2-7,.,TRBV7-9,CASRPGESYEQYF,TGTGCCAGCAGACCCGGTGAGTCCTACGAGCAGTACTTC
.,TRBJ2-3,.,TRBV9,CASSGRLGAADTQYF,TGTGCCAGCAGCGGCAGACTCGGCGCCGCAGATACGCAGTATTTT
.,TRBJ1-5,few,TRBV7-2,CASSQGVNQPQHF,TGTGCCAGCAGTCAGGGTGTCAATCAGCCCCAGCATTTT
.,TRBJ2-2,.,TRBV13,CASSLPGQPGVGELFF,TGTGCCAGCAGCCTCCCCGGGCAGCCAGGGGTAGGGGAGCTGTTTTTT
.,TRBJ1-5,.,TRBV7-9,CASSLDGNQPQHF,TGTGCCAGCAGCCTTGACGGGAATCAGCCCCAGCATTTT
TRBD1,TRBJ2-7,.,TRBV7-2,CASSLEPLGTGFYEQYF,TGTGCCAGCAGCTTAGAGCCCCTCGGGACAGGGTTCTACGAGCAGTACTTC
TRBD1,TRBJ1-1,.,TRBV7-6,CASSLKGGGTGTRHTEAFF,TGTGCCAGCAGCTTAAAGGGAGGCGGGACAGGAACCCGGCACACTGAAGCTTTCTTT
TRBD1,TRBJ2-3,.,TRBV2,CASSRRDRVTDTQYF,TGTGCCAGCAGCCGCCGGGACAGAGTTACAGATACGCAGTATTTT
.,TRBJ1-1,.,TRBV6-1,CASPQVGRNTEAFF,TGTGCCAGCCCCCAAGTGGGGCGGAACACTGAAGCTTTCTTT
.,TRBJ2-2,.,TRBV2,CASREGTVNTGELFF,TGTGCCAGCAGGGAGGGGACGGTGAACACCGGGGAGCTGTTTTTT
.,TRBJ1-4,.,TRBV4-1,CASSQSRATNEKLFF,TGCGCCAGCAGCCAGTCGAGAGCAACTAATGAAAAACTGTTTTTT
.,TRBJ2-7,.,TRBV28,CASRSNRVFSHEQYF,TGTGCCAGCAGGTCAAACAGGGTGTTTTCCCACGAGCAGTACTTC
TRBD1,TRBJ1-5,.,TRBV19,CASSPDRNQPQHF,TGTGCCAGTAGTCCGGACAGGAACCAGCCCCAGCATTTT
.,TRBJ1-3,.,TRBV18,CASSPWELSSGNTIYF,TGTGCCAGCTCACCATGGGAGCTGTCCTCTGGAAACACCATATATTTT
.,TRBJ1-1,.,TRBV5-1,CASKTGTPNTEAFF,TGCGCCAGCAAGACCGGGACACCGAACACTGAAGCTTTCTTT
TRBD1,TRBJ1-5,.,TRBV6-1,CASSDRQGRNQPQHF,TGTGCCAGCAGTGACAGACAGGGAAGGAATCAGCCCCAGCATTTT
TRBD1,TRBJ1-1,.,TRBV5-1,CASSLWTGANEAFF,TGCGCCAGCAGCCTATGGACAGGGGCTAATGAAGCTTTCTTT
.,TRBJ2-7,.,TRBV5-6,CASTWRGGSYEQYF,TGTGCCAGCACCTGGCGAGGGGGATCCTACGAGCAGTACTTC
.,TRBJ1-3,.,TRBV7-9,CASSSSGALSGNTIYF,TGTGCCAGCAGCTCTAGTGGGGCTCTCTCTGGAAACACCATATATTTT
.,TRBJ1-4,.,TRBV7-2,CASSLNRVTNEKLFF,TGTGCCAGCAGCTTAAACAGGGTTACTAATGAAAAACTGTTTTTT
.,TRBJ2-2,.,TRBV9,CASSVVGNTGELFF,TGTGCCAGCAGCGTAGTCGGGAATACCGGGGAGCTGTTTTTT
.,TRBJ2-7,.,TRBV7-6,CASSAEAASYEQYF,TGTGCCAGCAGCGCCGAAGCCGCCTCCTACGAGCAGTACTTC
.,TRBJ2-4,.,TRBV6-1,CASSEGAVAKNIQYF,TGTGCCAGCAGTGAAGGGGCCGTCGCCAAAAACATTCAGTACTTC
TRBD1,TRBJ2-7,.,TRBV5-1,CASSTRQGESYEQYF,TGCGCCAGCTCCACGAGACAGGGGGAGTCCTACGAGCAGTACTTC
TRBD2,TRBJ2-1,.,TRBV30,CAWSARGGAVNEQFF,TGTGCCTGGAGTGCACGCGGGGGGGCCGTCAATGAGCAGTTCTTC
TRBD1,TRBJ1-3,.,TRBV25-1,CASTGQGPPSGNTIYF,TGTGCCAGCACCGGACAGGGGCCTCCCTCTGGAAACACCATATATTTT
.,TRBJ2-3,.,TRBV5-4,CATTQAYFTDTQYF,TGTGCCACCACCCAAGCCTACTTCACAGATACGCAGTATTTT
TRBD2,TRBJ2-2,.,TRBV27,CASSLNSGRAHTGELFF,TGTGCCAGCAGTTTAAATAGCGGGAGGGCCCACACCGGGGAGCTGTTTTTT
.,TRBJ2-6,.,TRBV7-2,CASSLRGLGSGANVLTF,TGTGCCAGCAGCTTGCGGGGCTTGGGGTCTGGGGCCAACGTCCTGACTTTC
.,TRBJ2-7,.,TRBV5-5,CASSFGAVNYEQYF,TGTGCCAGCAGCTTTGGGGCAGTAAACTACGAGCAGTACTTC
TRBD2,TRBJ2-1,.,TRBV4-3,CASSQDLASGSYNEQFF,TGCGCCAGCAGCCAAGATCTGGCTAGCGGATCCTACAATGAGCAGTTCTTC
.,TRBJ2-1,.,TRBV28,CASSFSSQLHNEQFF,TGTGCCAGCAGTTTTTCTAGTCAGCTCCACAATGAGCAGTTCTTC
.,TRBJ2-3,.,TRBV7-2,CASSLALLGLSTDTQYF,TGTGCCAGCAGCTTAGCGCTTTTAGGACTCTCCACAGATACGCAGTATTTT
.,TRBJ2-2,.,TRBV7-6,CASRGSTGELFF,TGTGCCAGCAGGGGGAGCACCGGGGAGCTGTTTTTT
.,TRBJ2-7,.,TRBV20-1,CSARDRVEQYF,TGCAGTGCTAGAGACCGCGTCGAGCAGTACTTC
TRBD1,TRBJ2-2,.,TRBV7-3,CASSGPTGGRSSGELFF,TGTGCCAGCAGCGGACCGACAGGGGGCAGGTCCTCCGGGGAGCTGTTTTTT
TRBD1,TRBJ1-2,.,TRBV2,CASSGTGNYGYTF,TGTGCCAGCAGTGGGACAGGGAACTATGGCTACACCTTC
.,TRBJ1-1,.,TRBV19,CASRSWALNTEAFF,TGTGCCAGTAGGTCGTGGGCTCTAAACACTGAAGCTTTCTTT
TRBD2,TRBJ2-2,once,TRBV29-1,CSVAIAGGTTGELFF,TGCAGCGTTGCGATAGCGGGGGGGACCACCGGGGAGCTGTTTTTT
TRBD1,TRBJ1-3,.,TRBV7-9,CASSGWDRERNTIYF,TGTGCCAGCAGCGGATGGGACAGGGAACGGAACACCATATATTTT
.,TRBJ1-1,.,TRBV7-6,CASSPLKNTEAFF,TGTGCCAGCAGCCCCTTAAAGAACACTGAAGCTTTCTTT
TRBD1,TRBJ1-6,.,TRBV2,CASSEWVQGGTVSPLHF,TGTGCCAGCAGTGAGTGGGTGCAGGGGGGTACGGTTTCACCCCTCCACTTT
TRBD1,TRBJ1-2,.,TRBV19,CASSRKTGAGDYGYTF,TGTGCCAGTAGTAGAAAGACAGGGGCCGGGGACTATGGCTACACCTTC
.,TRBJ1-1,.,TRBV7-3,CASRGTVNTEAFF,TGTGCCAGCAGAGGTACAGTGAACACTGAAGCTTTCTTT
TRBD1,TRBJ2-7,.,TRBV28,CASSAITGDPGEQYF,TGTGCCAGCAGTGCGATCACAGGGGATCCTGGCGAGCAGTACTTC
TRBD1,TRBJ2-7,.,TRBV27,CASTSLRDRGFYEQYF,TGTGCCAGCACCTCATTGAGAGACAGGGGTTTCTACGAGCAGTACTTC
TRBD1,TRBJ2-3,.,TRBV27,CASSSRGTGPIAQYF,TGTGCCAGCAGTTCCAGGGGGACAGGGCCTATTGCGCAGTATTTT
.,TRBJ2-7,.,TRBV5-5,CASSLSAGSYEQYF,TGTGCCAGCAGCTTGTCCGCAGGTAGCTACGAGCAGTACTTC